Below, one T cell receptor beta chain is given with its context. Its antigen is undetermined. There are 11 residues in the CDR3. Triplicates of over 250,000 cells were sorted from each CD8+ T cell subset. The naive CD8+ gate required CD45RO-CCR7+CD27+CD95- phenotype. The data derive from a study of CXCR3-negative and CXCR3-positive naive CD8 T cells. 5' RACE that incorporated UMI labels was used to prepare the TRB cDNA libraries. One entry per CDR3 protein, without DNA, is what TCRdb gives after re-calling the 5' RACE reads. Recorded for this sample: some 120,000 distinct CDR3 sequences. Study-level points and caveats: When CXCR3-positive naive cells were set against CXCR3-negative naive cells, the former had more hydrophobic TRB CDR3s. TRB CDR3 properties were used to infer TCR strength, and surface CD5 was comparable between naive subsets. Comparably high diversity was seen in both naive subsets, and much lower diversity in memory CD8+ cells.

The sequenced material came from naive CXCR3+ CD8+ T cells from blood. Indicated subset: CD45RO-CCR7+CD27+CD95- naive CD8+ T cells expressing CXCR3 (TNR3+). The TCR sequence derives from a human donor in good health. Some clones in this sample may be carry-over from other donors' samples. V usage is TRBV12-3 or TRBV12-4 and J usage is TRBJ1-2. The CDR3 is CASSVNYGYTF.